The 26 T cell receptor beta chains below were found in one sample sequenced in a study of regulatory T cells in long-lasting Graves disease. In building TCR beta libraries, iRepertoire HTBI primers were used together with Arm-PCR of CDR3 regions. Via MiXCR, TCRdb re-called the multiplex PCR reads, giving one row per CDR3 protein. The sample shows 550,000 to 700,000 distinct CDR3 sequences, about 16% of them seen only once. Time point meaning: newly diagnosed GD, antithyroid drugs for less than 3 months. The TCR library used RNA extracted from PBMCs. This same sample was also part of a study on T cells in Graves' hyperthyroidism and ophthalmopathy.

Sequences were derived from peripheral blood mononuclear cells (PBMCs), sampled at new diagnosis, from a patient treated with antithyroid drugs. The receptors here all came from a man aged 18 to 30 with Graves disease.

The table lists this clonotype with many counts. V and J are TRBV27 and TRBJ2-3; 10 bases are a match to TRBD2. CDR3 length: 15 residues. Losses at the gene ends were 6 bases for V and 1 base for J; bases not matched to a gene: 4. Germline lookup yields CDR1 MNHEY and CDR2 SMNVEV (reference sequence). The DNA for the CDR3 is TGTGCCAGCAGGGATCTAGCGGGAGGCACAGATACGCAGTATTTT. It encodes CASRDLAGGTDTQYF.

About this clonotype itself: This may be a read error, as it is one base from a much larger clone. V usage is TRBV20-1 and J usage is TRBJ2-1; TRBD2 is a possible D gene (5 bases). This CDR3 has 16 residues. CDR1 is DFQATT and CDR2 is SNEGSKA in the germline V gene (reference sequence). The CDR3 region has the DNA TGCAGTGCTAGAGTCGATACGGCGGGCTCCTACAATGAGCGGTTCTTC. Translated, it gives CSARVDTAGSYNERFF.

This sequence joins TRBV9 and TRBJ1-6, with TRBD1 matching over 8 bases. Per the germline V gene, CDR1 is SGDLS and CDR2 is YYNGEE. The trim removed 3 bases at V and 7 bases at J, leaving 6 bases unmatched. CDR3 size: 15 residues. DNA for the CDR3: TGTGCCAGCAGCGCCCGCAGGGGGCGGAATTCACCCCTCCACTTT. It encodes CASSARRGRNSPLHF. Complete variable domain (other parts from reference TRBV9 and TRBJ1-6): DSGVTQTPKHLITATGQRVTLRCSPRSGDLSVYWYQQSLDQGLQFLIQYYNGEERAKGNILERFSAQQFPDLHSELNLSSLELGDSALYFCASSARRGRNSPLHFGNGTRLTVT.

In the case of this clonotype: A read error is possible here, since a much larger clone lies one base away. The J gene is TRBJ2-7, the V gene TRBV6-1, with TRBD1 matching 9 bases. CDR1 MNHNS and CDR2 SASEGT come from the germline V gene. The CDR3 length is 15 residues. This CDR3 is CASRFGQGLSCEQYF. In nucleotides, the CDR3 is TGTGCCAGCAGGTTCGGACAGGGGCTCTCCTGCGAGCAGTACTTC.

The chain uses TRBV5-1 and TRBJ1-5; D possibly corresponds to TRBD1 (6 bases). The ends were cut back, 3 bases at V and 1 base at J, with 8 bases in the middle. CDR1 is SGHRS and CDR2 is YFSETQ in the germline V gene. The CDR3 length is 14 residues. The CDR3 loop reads CASSSGESNQPQHF. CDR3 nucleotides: TGCGCCAGCAGCTCAGGGGAGAGCAATCAGCCCCAGCATTTT.

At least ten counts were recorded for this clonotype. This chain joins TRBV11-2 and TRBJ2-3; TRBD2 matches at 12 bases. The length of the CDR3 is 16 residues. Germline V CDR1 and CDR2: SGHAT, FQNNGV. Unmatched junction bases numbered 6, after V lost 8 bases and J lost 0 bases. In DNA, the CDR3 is TGTGCCAGCCGCCCGACTAGCGGGAGAAGCACAGATACGCAGTATTTT. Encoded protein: CASRPTSGRSTDTQYF.

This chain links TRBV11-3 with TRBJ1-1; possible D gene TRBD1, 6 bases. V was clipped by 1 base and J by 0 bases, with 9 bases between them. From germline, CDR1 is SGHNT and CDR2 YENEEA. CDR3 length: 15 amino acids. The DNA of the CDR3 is TGTGCCAGCAGCTTAGGAAGGGGGTTGAACACTGAAGCTTTCTTT. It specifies CASSLGRGLNTEAFF.

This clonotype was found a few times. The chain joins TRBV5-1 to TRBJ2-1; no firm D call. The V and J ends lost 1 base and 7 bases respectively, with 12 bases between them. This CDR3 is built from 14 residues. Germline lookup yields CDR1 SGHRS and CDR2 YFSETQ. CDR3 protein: CASSLRTATNEQFF. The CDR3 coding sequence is TGCGCCAGCAGCTTGAGGACGGCCACGAATGAGCAGTTCTTC.

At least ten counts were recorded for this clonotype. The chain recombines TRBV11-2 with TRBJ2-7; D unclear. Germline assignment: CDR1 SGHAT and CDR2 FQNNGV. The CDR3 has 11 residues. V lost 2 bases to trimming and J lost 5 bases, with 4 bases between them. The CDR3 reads CASSLFHEQYF. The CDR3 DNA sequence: TGTGCCAGCAGCTTATTCCACGAGCAGTACTTC.

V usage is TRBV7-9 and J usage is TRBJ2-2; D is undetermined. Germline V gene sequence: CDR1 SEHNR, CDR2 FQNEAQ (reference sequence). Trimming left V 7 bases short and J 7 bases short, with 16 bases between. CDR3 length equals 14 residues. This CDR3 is CASIPEEGGGELFF. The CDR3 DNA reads TGTGCCAGCATCCCCGAGGAAGGTGGCGGGGAGCTGTTTTTT.

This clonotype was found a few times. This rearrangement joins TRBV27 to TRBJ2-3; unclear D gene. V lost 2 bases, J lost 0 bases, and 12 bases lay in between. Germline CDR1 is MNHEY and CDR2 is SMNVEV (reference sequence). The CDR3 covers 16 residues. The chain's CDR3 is CASSLRRQISTDTQYF. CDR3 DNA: TGTGCCAGCAGTTTACGGCGACAAATTAGCACAGATACGCAGTATTTT.

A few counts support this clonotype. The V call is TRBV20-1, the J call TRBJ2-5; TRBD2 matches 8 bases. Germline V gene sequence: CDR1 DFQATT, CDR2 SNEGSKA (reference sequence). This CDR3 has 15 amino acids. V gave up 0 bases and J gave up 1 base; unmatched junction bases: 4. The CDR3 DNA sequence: TGCAGTGCTAGAGACCCCCGGGAGGGCCAAGAGACCCAGTACTTC. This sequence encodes CSARDPREGQETQYF.

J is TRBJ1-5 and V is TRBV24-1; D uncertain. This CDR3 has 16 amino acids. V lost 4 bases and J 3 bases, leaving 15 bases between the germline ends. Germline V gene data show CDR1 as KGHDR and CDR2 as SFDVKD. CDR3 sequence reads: CATSECSSETNQPQHF. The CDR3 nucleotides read TGTGCCACCAGTGAATGTAGCTCGGAGACCAATCAGCCCCAGCATTTT.

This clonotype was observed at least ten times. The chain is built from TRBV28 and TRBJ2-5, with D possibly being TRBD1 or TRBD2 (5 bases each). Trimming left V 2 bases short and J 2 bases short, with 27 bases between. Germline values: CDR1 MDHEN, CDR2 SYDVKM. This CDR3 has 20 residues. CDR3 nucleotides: TGTGCCAGCAGTTTAAGATCCGGCCTGAGGGCAGGGAAAGAGCAAGAGACCCAGTACTTC. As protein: CASSLRSGLRAGKEQETQYF.

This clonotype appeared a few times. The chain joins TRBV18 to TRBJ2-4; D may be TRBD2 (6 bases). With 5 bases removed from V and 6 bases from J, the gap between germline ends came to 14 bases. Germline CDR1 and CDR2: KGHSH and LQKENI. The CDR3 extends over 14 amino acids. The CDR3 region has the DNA TGTGCCAGCTCATCCGAGGACGGGAGAAACATTCAGTACTTC. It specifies CASSSEDGRNIQYF.

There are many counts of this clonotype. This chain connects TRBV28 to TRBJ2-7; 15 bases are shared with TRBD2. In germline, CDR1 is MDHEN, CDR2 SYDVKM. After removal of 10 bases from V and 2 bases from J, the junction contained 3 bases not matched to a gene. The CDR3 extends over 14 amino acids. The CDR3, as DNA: TGTGCCACCCGGACTAGCGGGAGGGCCTACGAGCAGTACTTC. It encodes CATRTSGRAYEQYF.

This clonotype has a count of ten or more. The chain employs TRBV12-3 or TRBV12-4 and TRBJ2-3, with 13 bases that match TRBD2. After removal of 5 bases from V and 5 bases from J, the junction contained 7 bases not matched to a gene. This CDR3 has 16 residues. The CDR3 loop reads CASSTGTSGMVDTQYF. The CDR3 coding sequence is TGTGCCAGCAGTACCGGGACTAGCGGGATGGTAGATACGCAGTATTTT.

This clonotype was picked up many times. The CDR3 sequence is CASSWARTNEQFF. Here the CDR3 DNA reads TGTGCCAGCAGTTGGGCCAGGACCAATGAGCAGTTCTTC. The chain carries TRBV6-2 or TRBV6-3 and TRBJ2-1; no definite D call. Trimming removed 4 bases at V and 6 bases at J, with 10 bases between. Germline assignment: CDR1 MNHEY and CDR2 SVGEGT. This CDR3 contains 13 residues.

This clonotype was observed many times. CDR3 sequence: CASSAGLSDSWYEQFF. Written as DNA, the CDR3 is TGTGCCAGCAGCGCCGGACTCTCAGATTCTTGGTATGAGCAGTTCTTC. The J gene is TRBJ2-1, the V gene TRBV12-3 or TRBV12-4, with D tentatively TRBD2 (5 bases). With 6 bases removed from V and 8 bases from J, the gap between germline ends came to 23 bases. This CDR3 is 16 amino acids long.

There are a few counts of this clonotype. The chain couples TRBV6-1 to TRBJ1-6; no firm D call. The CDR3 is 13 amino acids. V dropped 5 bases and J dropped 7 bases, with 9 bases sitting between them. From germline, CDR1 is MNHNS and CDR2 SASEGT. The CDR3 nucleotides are TGTGCCAGCAGTAAGGATGAGAATTCACCCCTCCACTTT. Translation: CASSKDENSPLHF.

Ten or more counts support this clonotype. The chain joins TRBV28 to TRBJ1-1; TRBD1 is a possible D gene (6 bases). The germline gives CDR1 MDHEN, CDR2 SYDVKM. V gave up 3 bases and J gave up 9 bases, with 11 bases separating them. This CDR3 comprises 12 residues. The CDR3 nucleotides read TGTGCCAGCAGTTTGGGGGGGGGCCAAGCTTTCTTT. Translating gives CASSLGGGQAFF.

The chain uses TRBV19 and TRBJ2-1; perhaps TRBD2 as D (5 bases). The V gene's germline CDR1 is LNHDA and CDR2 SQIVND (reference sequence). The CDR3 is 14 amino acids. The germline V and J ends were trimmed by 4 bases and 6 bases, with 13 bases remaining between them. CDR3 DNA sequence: TGTGCCAGTAGTAGAGGGCCATCTCGCAATGAGCAGTTCTTC. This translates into CASSRGPSRNEQFF.

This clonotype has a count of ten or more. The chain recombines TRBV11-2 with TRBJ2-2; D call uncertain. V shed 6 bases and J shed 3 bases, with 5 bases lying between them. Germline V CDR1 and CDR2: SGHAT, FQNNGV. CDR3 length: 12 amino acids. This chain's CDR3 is CASSQYTGELFF. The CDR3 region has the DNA TGTGCCAGCAGTCAATACACCGGGGAGCTGTTTTTT.

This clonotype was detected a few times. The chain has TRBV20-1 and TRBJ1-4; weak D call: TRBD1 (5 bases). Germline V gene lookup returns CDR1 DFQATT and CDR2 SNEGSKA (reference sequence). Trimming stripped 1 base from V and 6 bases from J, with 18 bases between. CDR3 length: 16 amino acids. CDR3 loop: CSARGSSGGEYEKLFF. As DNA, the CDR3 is TGCAGTGCTAGAGGGAGTTCCGGGGGAGAGTATGAAAAACTGTTTTTT.

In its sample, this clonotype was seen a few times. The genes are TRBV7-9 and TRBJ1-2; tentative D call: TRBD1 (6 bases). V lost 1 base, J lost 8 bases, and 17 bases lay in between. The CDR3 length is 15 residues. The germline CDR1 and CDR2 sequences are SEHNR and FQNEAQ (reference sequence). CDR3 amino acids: CASSLVAGTPIGYTF. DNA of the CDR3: TGTGCCAGCAGCTTAGTTGCCGGGACACCCATCGGCTACACCTTC.

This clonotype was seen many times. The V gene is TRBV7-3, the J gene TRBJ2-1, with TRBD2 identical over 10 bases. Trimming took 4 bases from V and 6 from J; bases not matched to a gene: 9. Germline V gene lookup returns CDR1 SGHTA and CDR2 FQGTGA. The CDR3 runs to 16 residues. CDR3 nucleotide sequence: TGTGCCAGCAGCTCAAGTACGGGACTAGCGCGCAATGAGCAGTTCTTC. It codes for CASSSSTGLARNEQFF.